The 24 T cell receptor beta chains in this list originate from one sample, sequenced in a study of radiotherapy plus CTLA-4 blockade in lung cancer. The repertoire was sequenced with immunoSEQ multiplex PCR; TCRdb's copy has only in-frame clones and lacks some. The table lists about 88,000 clones, about two thirds of them singletons. The sample in question was peripheral blood, obtained from a patient treated with radiotherapy plus ipilimumab. These receptors came from a human donor with non-small cell lung cancer that progressed on radiotherapy plus ipilimumab.

The chain employs TRBV27 and TRBJ2-3; D gene unclear. V lost 3 bases and J 2 bases, leaving 9 bases between the germline ends. Germline V gene data show CDR1 as MNHEY and CDR2 as SMNVEV (reference sequence). The CDR3 spans 14 residues. The CDR3 reads CASSLAGFTDTQYF. CDR3 sequence (DNA): TGTGCCAGCAGTTTGGCTGGATTCACAGATACGCAGTATTTT.

The sample holds one count of this clone. The rearrangement links TRBV2 to TRBJ2-5; 10 nucleotides match TRBD1. The CDR3 is made up of 15 amino acids. J gave up 3 bases and V 7 bases, and 8 bases lay outside the gene matches. The V gene's germline CDR1 is SNHLY and CDR2 FYNNEI. The CDR3 spells CASNPDRGNEETQYF. Here the CDR3 DNA reads TGTGCCAGCAATCCGGACAGGGGGAATGAAGAGACCCAGTACTTC.

The chain employs TRBV18 and TRBJ2-3; tentatively, D is TRBD1 (5 bases). Germline loops: CDR1 KGHSH, CDR2 LQKENI. This CDR3 spans 14 amino acids. The V end lost 3 bases, the J end lost 2 bases, and 9 bases lay between the germline ends. Here the CDR3 DNA reads TGTGCCAGCTCACCTGACAGTAACACAGATACGCAGTATTTT. Its protein product is CASSPDSNTDTQYF.

In DNA form, the CDR3 reads TGTGCCAGCAGCGTCGGGACAGGGGGTGCCTTAGGGCAAAAACTGTTTTTT. Amino acids: CASSVGTGGALGQKLFF. The V and J genes are TRBV9 and TRBJ1-4; 11 bases match TRBD1. The CDR3 is made up of 17 amino acids. CDR1 is SGDLS, CDR2 YYNGEE, per germline. After removal of 2 bases from V and 9 bases from J, the junction contained 12 bases not matched to a gene.

This chain links TRBV4-1 with TRBJ2-7; no reliable D call. CDR3 length: 15 residues. The V end was cut by 0 bases, the J end by 3 bases, with 12 bases between. From germline, CDR1 is MGHRA and CDR2 YSYEKL. The DNA for the CDR3 is TGCGCCAGCAGCCAAGATTCGGCTTCGGGCTACGAGCAGTACTTC. Amino acids: CASSQDSASGYEQYF.

This rearrangement joins TRBV30 to TRBJ1-6; D is uncertain. From germline, CDR1 is GTSNPN and CDR2 SVGIG (reference sequence). V was shortened by 7 bases and J by 9 bases, with 16 bases between the two germline ends. The CDR3 extends over 13 amino acids. CDR3 DNA sequence: TGTGCCTCAAGCGCCGGGTTTGGTTCACCCCTCCACTTT. This translates into CASSAGFGSPLHF.

This chain joins TRBV6-1 and TRBJ1-5; no definite D call. V was shortened by 7 bases and J by 6 bases, with 10 bases between the two germline ends. Per germline, CDR1 MNHNS and CDR2 SASEGT. This CDR3 has 12 amino acids. CDR3 nucleotides: TGTGCCAGCAAAAGGGAAGGTCAGCCCCAGCATTTT. Its translation: CASKREGQPQHF.

The V gene is TRBV19, the J gene TRBJ1-1; D ambiguous. Trimming left V 5 bases short and J 1 base short, with 11 bases between. There are 14 residues in the CDR3. The V gene's germline CDR1 is LNHDA and CDR2 SQIVND (reference sequence). The CDR3 here is CASSLWTANTEAFF. The CDR3 DNA reads TGTGCCAGTAGTCTTTGGACGGCGAACACTGAAGCTTTCTTT.

There are a few counts of this clone. This rearrangement joins TRBV7-9 to TRBJ1-4; D not resolved. The CDR3 loop spans 16 amino acids. Germline assignment: CDR1 SEHNR and CDR2 FQNEAQ (reference sequence). With 1 base removed from V and 7 bases from J, the gap between germline ends came to 16 bases. Here the CDR3 reads CASSLVPALRGEKLFF. In DNA, the CDR3 is TGTGCCAGCAGCTTAGTCCCGGCCCTACGGGGTGAAAAACTGTTTTTT.

The chain is built from TRBV30 and TRBJ1-1; no definite D call. Per germline, CDR1 GTSNPN and CDR2 SVGIG (reference sequence). The CDR3 totals 13 residues. V was trimmed by 0 bases and J by 1 base, leaving 6 bases between them. CDR3 in amino acids: CAWSVEGNTEAFF. The CDR3 bases are TGTGCCTGGAGTGTAGAGGGGAACACTGAAGCTTTCTTT.

This clone was picked up a small number of times. The chain employs TRBV6-1 and TRBJ1-2; TRBD1 is a possible D gene (5 bases). The CDR3 spans 15 residues. V lost 2 bases, J lost 3 bases, and 13 bases lay in between. CDR1 is MNHNS, CDR2 SASEGT, per germline. CDR3 residues: CASSEPSGGYYGYTF. DNA for the CDR3: TGTGCCAGCAGTGAACCCTCGGGGGGGTACTATGGCTACACCTTC.

This clone was seen more than once but under ten times. The V gene is TRBV9, the J gene TRBJ2-1, with 11 positions matching TRBD2. The CDR3 runs 17 residues. V lost 3 bases, J lost 8 bases, and 13 bases stayed unmatched. CDR1 is SGDLS and CDR2 is YYNGEE in the germline V gene. This CDR3 reads CASSASGLAVRGDEQFF. The CDR3 DNA reads TGTGCCAGCAGCGCCTCGGGACTAGCGGTCCGAGGTGATGAGCAGTTCTTC.

This chain uses TRBV29-1 with TRBJ1-1; possibly TRBD1 for D (6 bases). The ends were cut back, 5 bases at V and 8 bases at J, with 18 bases in the middle. Germline values: CDR1 SQVTM, CDR2 ANQGSEA. The CDR3 is made up of 13 amino acids. As DNA, the CDR3 is TGCAGCGTTTTAACCGGGACACTGGGAGAAGCTTTCTTT. Protein: CSVLTGTLGEAFF.

The rearrangement uses TRBV5-6 and TRBJ2-3; tentatively, D is TRBD2 (6 bases). Trimming shortened V by 2 bases and J by 5 bases, and 18 bases separated the two germline ends. The CDR3 consists of 16 residues. In germline, CDR1 is SGHDT, CDR2 YYEEEE. This CDR3 reads CASSLFLDGRGDTQYF. The CDR3 nucleotides are TGTGCCAGCAGCTTATTCTTGGACGGGAGAGGAGATACGCAGTATTTT.

The chain uses TRBV29-1 and TRBJ2-3; D gene uncertain. The CDR3 has 13 residues. Trimming pared 3 bases from V and 2 bases from J, leaving 9 bases between. Looked up from germline, CDR1 is SQVTM and CDR2 is ANQGSEA. This CDR3 reads CSVEGRFTDTQYF. CDR3 bases: TGCAGCGTTGAGGGCAGATTCACAGATACGCAGTATTTT.

This clone was observed a few times. This sequence joins TRBV19 and TRBJ2-1; 8 bases match TRBD2. The CDR3 is made up of 16 amino acids. V lost 7 bases and J lost 5; bases outside the gene matches: 13. Germline CDR1 and CDR2: LNHDA and SQIVND (reference sequence). The CDR3 spells CASTSLTSEIHNEQFF. The CDR3 nucleotides are TGTGCCAGTACCTCCTTGACTAGCGAAATACACAATGAGCAGTTCTTC.

V is TRBV27 and J is TRBJ1-3; D unclear. The ends were cut back, 3 bases at V and 1 base at J, with 10 bases in the middle. CDR1 and CDR2 (germline): MNHEY, SMNVEV (reference sequence). This CDR3 comprises 15 residues. CDR3 amino acids: CASSFGRDSGNTIYF. DNA of the CDR3: TGTGCCAGCAGTTTTGGACGAGATTCTGGAAACACCATATATTTT.

The CDR3 DNA reads TGCGCCAGCAGCCAAGGGCTAGCGGGAAGGGCGATAAGGGATACGCAGTATTTT. It is translated as CASSQGLAGRAIRDTQYF. This chain links TRBV4-1 with TRBJ2-3, with 9 bases matching TRBD2. V dropped 1 base and J dropped 6; count of bases not matched to a gene: 14. Germline assignment: CDR1 MGHRA and CDR2 YSYEKL. The CDR3 has 18 residues.

Written as DNA, the CDR3 is TGCGCCAGCAGTCAATCGAGGACTGAAGCTTTCTTT. This encodes CASSQSRTEAFF. The chain recombines TRBV23-1 with TRBJ1-1; no firm D call. TRBV23-1 is classed as an ORF, of uncertain function. CDR3 length equals 12 residues. Trimming removed 0 bases from V and 5 bases from J, with 4 bases in between.

V and J are TRBV10-3 and TRBJ1-2; 7 bases are a match to TRBD1. The V segment lost 1 base and the J segment 6 bases; nucleotides outside the gene matches: 2. Germline V gene data show CDR1 as ENHRY and CDR2 as SYGVKD. This CDR3 contains 13 residues. The CDR3 DNA is TGTGCCATCAGTGAGTTGACAGGGAATGGCTACACCTTC. Its protein is CAISELTGNGYTF.

This clone was seen only once. V gene TRBV4-2 combines with J gene TRBJ2-3, with D unresolved. Trimming pared 3 bases from V and 2 bases from J, leaving 15 bases between. CDR1 LGHNA and CDR2 YNFKEQ come from the germline V gene. The CDR3 runs to 16 residues. CDR3 residues: CASSQGTARLTDTQYF. CDR3 in DNA: TGTGCCAGCAGCCAGGGAACGGCCCGGCTCACAGATACGCAGTATTTT.

The rearrangement joins TRBV2 to TRBJ2-1; 9 bases match TRBD2. The germline gives CDR1 SNHLY, CDR2 FYNNEI. J was trimmed by 3 bases and V by 2 bases; bases with no gene match: 17. This CDR3 has 20 residues. CDR3 amino acids: CASSESGTSLYSNNYNEQFF. The CDR3 DNA reads TGTGCCAGCAGTGAATCTGGGACTAGCCTCTATAGCAATAACTACAATGAGCAGTTCTTC. The whole variable domain, filled in from reference TRBV2 and TRBJ2-1, reads EPEVTQTPSHQVTQMGQEVILRCVPISNHLYFYWYRQILGQKVEFLVSFYNNEISEKSEIFDDQFSVERPDGSNFTLKIRSTKLEDSAMYFCASSESGTSLYSNNYNEQFFGPGTRLTVL.

The chain recombines TRBV11-1 with TRBJ2-1; the D is unclear. The V end was cut by 4 bases, the J end by 6 bases, with 7 bases between. The CDR3 covers 12 residues. Per germline, CDR1 SGHAT and CDR2 FQDESV (reference sequence). The CDR3 here is CASSSLSNEQFF. CDR3 DNA sequence: TGTGCCAGCAGCTCCCTGAGCAATGAGCAGTTCTTC.

The chain couples TRBV18 to TRBJ2-7; a weak D match, TRBD1 (6 bases). The V end lost 6 bases, the J end lost 5 bases, and 23 bases lay between the germline ends. CDR1 is KGHSH and CDR2 is LQKENI in the germline V gene. This CDR3 has 16 amino acids. The CDR3 here is CASSPLRQAVQHEQYF. The CDR3 nucleotides are TGTGCCAGCTCTCCCCTAAGACAGGCTGTCCAGCACGAGCAGTACTTC.